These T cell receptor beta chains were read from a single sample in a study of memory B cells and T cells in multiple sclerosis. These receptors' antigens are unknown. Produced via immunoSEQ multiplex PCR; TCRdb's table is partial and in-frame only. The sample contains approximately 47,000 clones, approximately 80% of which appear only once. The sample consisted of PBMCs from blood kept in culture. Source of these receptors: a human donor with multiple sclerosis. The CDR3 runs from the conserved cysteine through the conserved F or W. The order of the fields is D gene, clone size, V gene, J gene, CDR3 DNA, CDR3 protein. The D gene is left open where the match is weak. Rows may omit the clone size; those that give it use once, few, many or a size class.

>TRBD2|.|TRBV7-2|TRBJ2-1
TGTGCCAGCAGCTTAGTCTGGACTAGCGGGGAATACAATGAGCAGTTCTTC
CASSLVWTSGEYNEQFF
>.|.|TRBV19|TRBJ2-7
TGTGCCAGTAGTATGAATAGGATGGACGAGCAGTACTTC
CASSMNRMDEQYF
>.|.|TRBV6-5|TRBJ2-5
TGTGCCAGCAGTTACTCGGGAGCGCAAGAGACCCAGTACTTC
CASSYSGAQETQYF
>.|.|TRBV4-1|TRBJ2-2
TGCGCCAGCAGCCAGGTGGGGACCGCGAACACCGGGGAGCTGTTTTTT
CASSQVGTANTGELFF
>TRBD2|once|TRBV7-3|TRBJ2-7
TGCGCCAGCAGCCCAACAGGTGGGAGGGGCGAGCAGTACTTC
CASSPTGGRGEQYF
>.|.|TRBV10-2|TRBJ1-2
TGCGCCAGCAGCCTTGGGGGAACTAACTATGGCTACACCTTC
CASSLGGTNYGYTF
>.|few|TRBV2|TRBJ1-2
TGTGCCAGCAGTATTAACTATGGCTACACCTTC
CASSINYGYTF
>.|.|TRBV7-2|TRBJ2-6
TGTGCCAGCAGCGCCTATTTCGGTGGGGCCAACGTCCTGACTTTC
CASSAYFGGANVLTF
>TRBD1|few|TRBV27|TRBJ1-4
TGTGCCAGCAGGAAACAGGGGGCAGAGGGAAAACTGTTTTTT
CASRKQGAEGKLFF
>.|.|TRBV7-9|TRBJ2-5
TGTGCCAGCAGCTTAGGGACCCAGTACTTC
CASSLGTQYF
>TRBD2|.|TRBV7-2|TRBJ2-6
TGTGCCAGCAGCTTAGGGCGGGGGAGAGACTCTGGGGCCAACGTCCTGACTTTC
CASSLGRGRDSGANVLTF
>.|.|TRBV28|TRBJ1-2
TGTGCCAGCAAACCGGGCCCCTTGGGCTACACCTTC
CASKPGPLGYTF
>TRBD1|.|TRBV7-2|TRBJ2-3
TGTGCCAGCAGCCCGGGACAGACCACAGATACGCAGTATTTT
CASSPGQTTDTQYF
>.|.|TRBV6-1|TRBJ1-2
TGTGCCAGCAGTGGGGTTGGGGTAGGCTATGGCTACACCTTC
CASSGVGVGYGYTF
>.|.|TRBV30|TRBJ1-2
TGTGCCTGGAGTGTACGTGACTATGGCTACACCTTC
CAWSVRDYGYTF
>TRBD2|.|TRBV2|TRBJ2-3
TGTGCCAGCAGTGCCGGACTAGCGGGGATGGATACGCAGTATTTT
CASSAGLAGMDTQYF
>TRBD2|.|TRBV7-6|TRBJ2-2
TGTGCCAGCAGCTTAGCATCGGGACTAGCGGGGGGTTCCACCGGGGAGCTGTTTTTT
CASSLASGLAGGSTGELFF
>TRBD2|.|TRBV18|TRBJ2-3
TGTGCCAGCTCACCGGGCCTAGCGGGCGAGGGTACGCAGTATTTT
CASSPGLAGEGTQYF